Presented here are 11 T cell receptor beta chains from one specimen sequenced in a study of cytomegalovirus exposure and HLA in healthy donors. Clones were sequenced by immunoSEQ multiplex PCR, and TCRdb holds only the in-frame ones, with some missing. The table includes about 160,000 clones, around nine tenths detected once. What was sequenced was PBMCs. These TCRs come from a young woman in good health and CMV-seropositive.

The chain links TRBV6-5 to TRBJ2-7; 10 bases agree with TRBD2. CDR3 length equals 16 residues. Trimming cost V 1 base and J 2 bases; bases outside gene matches: 5. From germline, CDR1 is MNHEY and CDR2 SVGAGI. CDR3 DNA sequence: TGTGCCAGCAGTTACTTGGCTAGCGGGAGTCCCTACGAGCAGTACTTC. This codes for CASSYLASGSPYEQYF.

The chain recombines TRBV5-6 with TRBJ2-5, with D possibly TRBD1 on 6 matching bases. The CDR3 is 13 residues long. From germline, CDR1 is SGHDT and CDR2 YYEEEE. With 7 bases removed from V and 4 bases from J, the gap between germline ends came to 14 bases. The DNA of the CDR3 is TGTGCCAGCCGTAGACAGGTTGGAGAGACCCAGTACTTC. It codes for CASRRQVGETQYF.

The chain combines TRBV27 with TRBJ2-3; 7 bases map to TRBD2. Germline V gene sequence: CDR1 MNHEY, CDR2 SMNVEV (reference sequence). CDR3 length: 15 residues. V lost 4 bases, J lost 0 bases, and 4 bases stayed unmatched. CDR3 loop: CASSSLAASTDTQYF. DNA of the CDR3: TGTGCCAGCAGTTCGCTAGCGGCTAGCACAGATACGCAGTATTTT.

The chain recombines TRBV30 with TRBJ2-1, with TRBD2 matching 7 bases. Trimming took 1 base from V and 4 from J; bases not matched to a gene: 4. This CDR3 is built from 14 residues. Germline CDR1 and CDR2: GTSNPN and SVGIG (reference sequence). The CDR3 DNA reads TGTGCCTGGAGTGGGCTAGCGGTTTACAATGAGCAGTTCTTC. The encoded protein is CAWSGLAVYNEQFF.

This clone has a handful of counts. The chain has TRBV18 and TRBJ1-5; perhaps TRBD1 as D (5 bases). The CDR3 sequence is 17 residues long. Germline loops: CDR1 KGHSH, CDR2 LQKENI. Trimming cost V 2 bases and J 1 base, with 15 bases left between them. The CDR3 loop reads CASSPKSQGSSNQPQHF. CDR3 in DNA: TGTGCCAGCTCACCAAAGTCCCAGGGCTCGAGCAATCAGCCCCAGCATTTT. Variable domain in full (rest from reference TRBV18 and TRBJ1-5): NAGVMQNPRHLVRRRGQEARLRCSPMKGHSHVYWYRQLPEEGLKFMVYLQKENIIDESGMPKERFSAEFPKEGPSILRIQQVVRGDSAAYFCASSPKSQGSSNQPQHFGDGTRLSIL.

The chain combines TRBV30 with TRBJ2-7, with TRBD1 as a possible D gene (5 bases). Germline CDR1 GTSNPN, CDR2 SVGIG (reference sequence). There are 14 residues in the CDR3. Trimming removed 3 bases from V and 2 bases from J, with 14 bases in between. CDR3 sequence reads: CAWRVVQGPYEQYF. CDR3 nucleotide sequence: TGTGCCTGGAGGGTGGTGCAGGGTCCCTACGAGCAGTACTTC.

This chain uses TRBV4-2 with TRBJ2-7; D gene ambiguous. Deletions cut 0 bases from V and 2 bases from J, with 14 bases between. CDR1 is LGHNA, CDR2 YNFKEQ, per germline. The CDR3 covers 16 residues. CDR3 protein: CASSQDNRDDAYEQYF. CDR3 coding DNA: TGTGCCAGCAGCCAAGATAACAGAGATGATGCCTACGAGCAGTACTTC.

The chain has TRBV15 and TRBJ2-1; 9 nucleotides line up with TRBD2. This CDR3 spans 15 amino acids. Germline CDR1 and CDR2: LNHNV and YYDKDF (reference sequence). Trimming at V came to 5 bases and at J to 7 bases, leaving 9 bases not matched to a gene. The CDR3 sequence: CATSPIAGDWNEQFF. In DNA form, the CDR3 reads TGTGCCACCAGCCCTATAGCGGGAGACTGGAATGAGCAGTTCTTC.

The V call is TRBV5-1, the J call TRBJ1-1; perhaps TRBD1 as D (6 bases). This CDR3 comprises 14 residues. The V gene lost 4 bases and the J gene lost 5 bases, with 15 bases spanning the gap. The germline V gene encodes CDR1 SGHRS and CDR2 YFSETQ. The CDR3 is CASSLTRGGTEAFF. The CDR3 DNA sequence: TGCGCCAGCAGCCTAACCAGGGGAGGGACTGAAGCTTTCTTT. Based on the CDR3 plus reference TRBV5-1 and TRBJ1-1, the full variable domain is KAGVTQTPRYLIKTRGQQVTLSCSPISGHRSVSWYQQTPGQGLQFLFEYFSETQRNKGNFPGRFSGRQFSNSRSEMNVSTLELGDSALYLCASSLTRGGTEAFFGQGTRLTVV.

This clone was recorded only once. The chain is built from TRBV27 and TRBJ2-1; D is ambiguous. V lost 3 bases to trimming and J lost 6 bases, with 3 bases between them. CDR1 MNHEY and CDR2 SMNVEV come from the germline V gene (reference sequence). The CDR3 spans 11 residues. The CDR3 is CASSFGNEQFF. CDR3 DNA sequence: TGTGCCAGCAGTTTCGGCAATGAGCAGTTCTTC.

This clone was seen a few times. The chain is built from TRBV5-1 and TRBJ2-3; 11 bases match TRBD2. From germline, CDR1 is SGHRS and CDR2 YFSETQ. The CDR3 has 16 amino acids. The J segment lost 0 bases and the V segment lost 0 bases, leaving 0 bases of the junction unmatched. CDR3 region: CASSLGTSGSTDTQYF. The CDR3 DNA sequence: TGCGCCAGCAGCTTGGGGACTAGCGGGAGCACAGATACGCAGTATTTT.